Listed below are T cell receptor beta chains from one sample, sequenced in a study of T cell responses to AZD1222 COVID-19 vaccine. The method was immunoSEQ multiplex PCR; TCRdb's version includes in-frame clones alone and lacks a portion of them. The sample yields under 150,000 clones, more than 75% seen once. Sequenced material: peripheral blood, taken on day 0 of AZD1222 vaccination. These receptors were obtained from an adult in good health. Both conserved end residues are part of each CDR3. The D gene is left open where the match is weak. A row's size may be missing; if present it is once, few, many or a size class.

len: 16; abundance: -; d_gene: -; v_gene: TRBV19; j_gene: TRBJ1-1; CDR3aa: CASSISGGPLNTEAFF; CDR3nt: TGTGCCAGTAGTATCTCGGGCGGACCTCTGAACACTGAAGCTTTCTTT
len: 13; abundance: once; d_gene: TRBD1; v_gene: TRBV7-9; j_gene: TRBJ2-7; CDR3aa: CASSLRTGGEQYF; CDR3nt: TGTGCCAGCAGCCTCCGGACAGGGGGGGAGCAGTACTTC
len: 15; abundance: once; d_gene: -; v_gene: TRBV5-4; j_gene: TRBJ1-6; CDR3aa: CASSLGGNYNSPLHF; CDR3nt: TGTGCCAGCAGCTTGGGGGGGAACTATAATTCACCCCTCCACTTT
len: 19; abundance: -; d_gene: TRBD1; v_gene: TRBV27; j_gene: TRBJ1-2; CDR3aa: CASSLSVGTGFSASGGYTF; CDR3nt: TGTGCCAGCAGTTTATCGGTGGGGACAGGCTTTTCGGCCTCGGGTGGCTACACCTTC
len: 15; abundance: -; d_gene: -; v_gene: TRBV3-1/TRBV3-2; j_gene: TRBJ1-4; CDR3aa: CASSQVGQGITKLFF; CDR3nt: TGTGCCAGCAGCCAAGTTGGTCAGGGAATCACAAAACTGTTTTTT
len: 19; abundance: -; d_gene: -; v_gene: TRBV21-1; j_gene: TRBJ2-2; CDR3aa: CASSGYTGTSGANTGELFF; CDR3nt: TGTGCCAGCAGCGGGTACACCGGGACTAGCGGGGCCAACACCGGGGAGCTGTTTTTT
len: 11; abundance: -; d_gene: -; v_gene: TRBV11-2; j_gene: TRBJ1-1; CDR3aa: CASRGNTEAFF; CDR3nt: TGTGCCAGCAGGGGGAACACTGAAGCTTTCTTT
len: 13; abundance: -; d_gene: -; v_gene: TRBV12-3/TRBV12-4; j_gene: TRBJ2-7; CDR3aa: CASSPTTVYEQYF; CDR3nt: TGTGCCAGCAGTCCCACGACAGTCTACGAGCAGTACTTC
len: 15; abundance: -; d_gene: -; v_gene: TRBV12-5; j_gene: TRBJ1-5; CDR3aa: CASGFQEGALYPQHF; CDR3nt: TGTGCTAGTGGTTTTCAAGAGGGAGCCCTTTATCCCCAGCATTTT
len: 14; abundance: -; d_gene: -; v_gene: TRBV11-2; j_gene: TRBJ1-2; CDR3aa: CASSWAAVAYGYTF; CDR3nt: TGTGCCAGCAGCTGGGCGGCTGTAGCGTATGGCTACACCTTC
len: 16; abundance: -; d_gene: TRBD2; v_gene: TRBV10-3; j_gene: TRBJ2-5; CDR3aa: CAIRNPGTSGKETQYF; CDR3nt: TGTGCCATCAGGAATCCCGGGACTAGCGGGAAAGAGACCCAGTACTTC
len: 16; abundance: -; d_gene: -; v_gene: TRBV18; j_gene: TRBJ1-4; CDR3aa: CASSRELIPTNEKLFF; CDR3nt: TGTGCCAGCTCACGAGAATTGATTCCAACTAATGAAAAACTGTTTTTT
len: 18; abundance: -; d_gene: -; v_gene: TRBV5-4; j_gene: TRBJ1-6; CDR3aa: CASSSPREGPNINSPLHF; CDR3nt: TGTGCCAGCAGCTCCCCGCGGGAAGGACCCAACATCAATTCACCCCTCCACTTT
len: 15; abundance: -; d_gene: TRBD1; v_gene: TRBV19; j_gene: TRBJ2-3; CDR3aa: CASSGGQGLTDTQYF; CDR3nt: TGTGCCAGTAGTGGGGGACAGGGGTTGACAGATACGCAGTATTTT
len: 12; abundance: -; d_gene: -; v_gene: TRBV2; j_gene: TRBJ1-1; CDR3aa: CASSGGQTEAFF; CDR3nt: TGTGCCAGCAGTGGGGGCCAGACTGAAGCTTTCTTT
len: 17; abundance: -; d_gene: TRBD1; v_gene: TRBV6-4; j_gene: TRBJ1-5; CDR3aa: CASTAPTQTGGNQPQHF; CDR3nt: TGTGCCAGCACCGCCCCAACCCAAACAGGGGGAAATCAGCCCCAGCATTTT
len: 14; abundance: -; d_gene: -; v_gene: TRBV19; j_gene: TRBJ2-7; CDR3aa: CASSLQGGPYEQYF; CDR3nt: TGTGCCAGTAGTCTACAGGGAGGTCCCTACGAGCAGTACTTC
len: 14; abundance: -; d_gene: -; v_gene: TRBV6-5; j_gene: TRBJ1-5; CDR3aa: CASSYSSGNQPQHF; CDR3nt: TGTGCCAGCAGTTACTCGAGCGGGAATCAGCCCCAGCATTTT
len: 13; abundance: -; d_gene: -; v_gene: TRBV3-1/TRBV3-2; j_gene: TRBJ2-7; CDR3aa: CASFSTVSYEQYF; CDR3nt: TGTGCCAGCTTTTCGACAGTCTCCTACGAGCAGTACTTC
len: 16; abundance: few; d_gene: -; v_gene: TRBV7-8; j_gene: TRBJ1-6; CDR3aa: CASSPRTITQNSPLHF; CDR3nt: TGTGCCAGCAGTCCAAGGACCATTACTCAAAATTCACCCCTCCACTTT
len: 16; abundance: -; d_gene: -; v_gene: TRBV19; j_gene: TRBJ2-6; CDR3aa: CASSIKGTSGANVLTF; CDR3nt: TGTGCCAGTAGTATAAAAGGGACCTCTGGGGCCAACGTCCTGACTTTC
len: 16; abundance: -; d_gene: TRBD1; v_gene: TRBV19; j_gene: TRBJ1-5; CDR3aa: CASSRQGFGRNQPQHF; CDR3nt: TGTGCCAGTAGTAGACAGGGTTTCGGGCGCAATCAGCCCCAGCATTTT
len: 17; abundance: -; d_gene: -; v_gene: TRBV19; j_gene: TRBJ1-5; CDR3aa: CASTSGETANSNQPQHF; CDR3nt: TGTGCCAGTACTTCTGGGGAGACAGCGAATAGCAATCAGCCCCAGCATTTT
len: 14; abundance: -; d_gene: -; v_gene: TRBV6-5; j_gene: TRBJ1-5; CDR3aa: CASSYSYSNQPQHF; CDR3nt: TGTGCCAGCAGTTATAGTTATAGCAATCAGCCCCAGCATTTT
len: 13; abundance: -; d_gene: -; v_gene: TRBV19; j_gene: TRBJ2-1; CDR3aa: CASRRTWEDEQFF; CDR3nt: TGTGCCAGTAGAAGGACCTGGGAGGATGAGCAGTTCTTC
len: 13; abundance: -; d_gene: TRBD1; v_gene: TRBV7-3; j_gene: TRBJ1-1; CDR3aa: CASSFQGDTEAFF; CDR3nt: TGTGCCAGCAGCTTTCAGGGGGACACTGAAGCTTTCTTT
len: 16; abundance: once; d_gene: TRBD2; v_gene: TRBV10-3; j_gene: TRBJ2-5; CDR3aa: CAISEGLAGVWETQYF; CDR3nt: TGTGCCATCAGTGAAGGACTAGCGGGGGTTTGGGAGACCCAGTACTTC
len: 13; abundance: -; d_gene: TRBD1; v_gene: TRBV6-5; j_gene: TRBJ1-4; CDR3aa: CASSRGGDEKLFF; CDR3nt: TGTGCCAGCAGCCGAGGGGGCGATGAAAAACTGTTTTTT
len: 16; abundance: few; d_gene: TRBD1; v_gene: TRBV14; j_gene: TRBJ2-7; CDR3aa: CASSQETGTGEDEQYF; CDR3nt: TGTGCCAGCAGCCAAGAGACCGGGACAGGGGAGGACGAGCAGTACTTC
len: 14; abundance: -; d_gene: TRBD1; v_gene: TRBV13; j_gene: TRBJ1-1; CDR3aa: CASSWGQGGTEAFF; CDR3nt: TGTGCCAGCAGCTGGGGACAGGGGGGCACTGAAGCTTTCTTT
len: 14; abundance: -; d_gene: TRBD1; v_gene: TRBV10-3; j_gene: TRBJ1-1; CDR3aa: CAISATGMNTEAFF; CDR3nt: TGTGCCATCAGTGCGACAGGGATGAACACTGAAGCTTTCTTT
len: 16; abundance: -; d_gene: TRBD2; v_gene: TRBV24-1; j_gene: TRBJ2-1; CDR3aa: CATSGSGTSGASEQFF; CDR3nt: TGTGCCACCAGTGGATCCGGGACTAGCGGGGCGTCTGAGCAGTTCTTC
len: 12; abundance: -; d_gene: -; v_gene: TRBV6-1; j_gene: TRBJ2-1; CDR3aa: CASSEGRVEQFF; CDR3nt: TGTGCCAGCAGTGAAGGGAGGGTGGAGCAGTTCTTC
len: 15; abundance: -; d_gene: -; v_gene: TRBV6-5; j_gene: TRBJ2-7; CDR3aa: CASRRQSSPPTEQYF; CDR3nt: TGTGCCAGCAGGAGACAGTCGTCCCCCCCTACTGAGCAGTACTTC
len: 14; abundance: -; d_gene: -; v_gene: TRBV4-1; j_gene: TRBJ1-2; CDR3aa: CASSQVVRGAGYTF; CDR3nt: TGCGCCAGCAGCCAAGTTGTCAGGGGTGCTGGCTACACCTTC
len: 13; abundance: -; d_gene: -; v_gene: TRBV7-9; j_gene: TRBJ1-2; CDR3aa: CASSRSGVFGYTF; CDR3nt: TGTGCCAGCAGCCGGAGTGGGGTTTTTGGCTACACCTTC
len: 15; abundance: -; d_gene: -; v_gene: TRBV7-2; j_gene: TRBJ1-2; CDR3aa: CASSLGPDASYGYTF; CDR3nt: TGTGCCAGCAGCTTAGGCCCAGATGCCAGCTATGGCTACACCTTC
len: 12; abundance: -; d_gene: -; v_gene: TRBV27; j_gene: TRBJ1-1; CDR3aa: CATRRTNTEAFF; CDR3nt: TGTGCCACCCGGAGGACGAACACTGAAGCTTTCTTT
len: 16; abundance: -; d_gene: TRBD2; v_gene: TRBV2; j_gene: TRBJ2-1; CDR3aa: CASSEMGLVAGNEQFF; CDR3nt: TGTGCCAGCAGTGAAATGGGGCTAGTAGCGGGCAATGAGCAGTTCTTC
len: 15; abundance: -; d_gene: -; v_gene: TRBV7-2; j_gene: TRBJ2-5; CDR3aa: CASSRWGRGTETQYF; CDR3nt: TGTGCCAGCAGCCGGTGGGGGCGGGGGACAGAGACCCAGTACTTC
len: 11; abundance: -; d_gene: -; v_gene: TRBV29-1; j_gene: TRBJ2-7; CDR3aa: CSVGGVYEQYF; CDR3nt: TGCAGCGTTGGGGGGGTCTACGAGCAGTACTTC
len: 15; abundance: -; d_gene: -; v_gene: TRBV6-2/TRBV6-3; j_gene: TRBJ2-1; CDR3aa: CASSSRPLLNNEQFF; CDR3nt: TGTGCCAGCAGTTCTCGACCCCTCTTAAACAATGAGCAGTTCTTC
len: 17; abundance: once; d_gene: TRBD1; v_gene: TRBV7-6; j_gene: TRBJ1-3; CDR3aa: CASSLGRDRASGNTIYF; CDR3nt: TGTGCCAGCAGCTTAGGTCGGGACAGGGCGTCTGGAAACACCATATATTTT
len: 17; abundance: -; d_gene: -; v_gene: TRBV19; j_gene: TRBJ1-1; CDR3aa: CASSMDGGNGMNTEAFF; CDR3nt: TGTGCCAGTAGTATGGATGGGGGCAATGGAATGAACACTGAAGCTTTCTTT
len: 16; abundance: -; d_gene: -; v_gene: TRBV3-1/TRBV3-2; j_gene: TRBJ2-3; CDR3aa: CASSQDVSGSEDTQYF; CDR3nt: TGTGCCAGCAGCCAAGATGTGTCCGGATCCGAAGATACGCAGTATTTT
len: 14; abundance: once; d_gene: -; v_gene: TRBV5-6; j_gene: TRBJ1-6; CDR3aa: CASSLGRTNSPLHF; CDR3nt: TGTGCCAGCAGCTTGGGCAGGACTAATTCACCCCTCCACTTT
len: 13; abundance: -; d_gene: -; v_gene: TRBV5-5; j_gene: TRBJ2-7; CDR3aa: CASSLTAYYEQYF; CDR3nt: TGTGCCAGCAGTCTAACAGCTTACTACGAGCAGTACTTC
len: 15; abundance: -; d_gene: -; v_gene: TRBV5-4; j_gene: TRBJ1-5; CDR3aa: CASSLNGRVNQPQHF; CDR3nt: TGTGCCAGCAGCTTGAATGGCAGGGTTAACCAGCCCCAGCATTTT
len: 15; abundance: -; d_gene: -; v_gene: TRBV2; j_gene: TRBJ2-1; CDR3aa: CASSESLGGNNEQFF; CDR3nt: TGTGCCAGCAGTGAGTCTTTAGGAGGTAACAATGAGCAGTTCTTC
len: 13; abundance: -; d_gene: TRBD1; v_gene: TRBV10-3; j_gene: TRBJ1-5; CDR3aa: CAIKRGQGQPQHF; CDR3nt: TGTGCCATCAAGAGGGGGCAAGGTCAGCCCCAGCATTTT
len: 14; abundance: -; d_gene: -; v_gene: TRBV25-1; j_gene: TRBJ2-7; CDR3aa: CASRDGGTKNEQYF; CDR3nt: TGTGCCAGCAGAGACGGAGGGACGAAAAACGAGCAGTACTTC
len: 12; abundance: -; d_gene: -; v_gene: TRBV29-1; j_gene: TRBJ1-3; CDR3aa: CSVEYSGNTIYF; CDR3nt: TGCAGCGTTGAATACTCTGGAAACACCATATATTTT
len: 15; abundance: -; d_gene: -; v_gene: TRBV7-9; j_gene: TRBJ1-5; CDR3aa: CASSLGGGDGQPQHF; CDR3nt: TGTGCCAGCAGCTTAGGAGGGGGGGATGGACAGCCCCAGCATTTT
len: 14; abundance: -; d_gene: -; v_gene: TRBV7-3; j_gene: TRBJ1-1; CDR3aa: CASSLRSADTEAFF; CDR3nt: TGTGCCAGCAGCTTACGGTCGGCGGACACTGAAGCTTTCTTT
len: 14; abundance: -; d_gene: -; v_gene: TRBV9; j_gene: TRBJ1-3; CDR3aa: CASSVAVSGNTIYF; CDR3nt: TGTGCCAGCAGCGTAGCGGTCTCTGGAAACACCATATATTTT
len: 13; abundance: -; d_gene: -; v_gene: TRBV9; j_gene: TRBJ1-1; CDR3aa: CASSAAGNTEAFF; CDR3nt: TGTGCCAGCAGCGCCGCTGGTAATACTGAAGCTTTCTTT
len: 15; abundance: -; d_gene: TRBD1; v_gene: TRBV14; j_gene: TRBJ1-1; CDR3aa: CASSQDWDRATEAFF; CDR3nt: TGTGCCAGCAGCCAAGATTGGGACAGGGCTACTGAAGCTTTCTTT
len: 16; abundance: once; d_gene: -; v_gene: TRBV27; j_gene: TRBJ2-1; CDR3aa: CASSLRQVPTYNEQFF; CDR3nt: TGTGCCAGCAGTTTACGCCAGGTACCTACCTACAATGAGCAGTTCTTC
len: 13; abundance: -; d_gene: TRBD1; v_gene: TRBV5-4; j_gene: TRBJ1-2; CDR3aa: CASSLPGQVGYTF; CDR3nt: TGTGCCAGCAGCCTACCGGGACAGGTTGGCTACACCTTC
len: 11; abundance: -; d_gene: -; v_gene: TRBV6-5; j_gene: TRBJ1-2; CDR3aa: CASRRGYGYTF; CDR3nt: TGTGCCAGCAGAAGAGGCTATGGCTACACCTTC